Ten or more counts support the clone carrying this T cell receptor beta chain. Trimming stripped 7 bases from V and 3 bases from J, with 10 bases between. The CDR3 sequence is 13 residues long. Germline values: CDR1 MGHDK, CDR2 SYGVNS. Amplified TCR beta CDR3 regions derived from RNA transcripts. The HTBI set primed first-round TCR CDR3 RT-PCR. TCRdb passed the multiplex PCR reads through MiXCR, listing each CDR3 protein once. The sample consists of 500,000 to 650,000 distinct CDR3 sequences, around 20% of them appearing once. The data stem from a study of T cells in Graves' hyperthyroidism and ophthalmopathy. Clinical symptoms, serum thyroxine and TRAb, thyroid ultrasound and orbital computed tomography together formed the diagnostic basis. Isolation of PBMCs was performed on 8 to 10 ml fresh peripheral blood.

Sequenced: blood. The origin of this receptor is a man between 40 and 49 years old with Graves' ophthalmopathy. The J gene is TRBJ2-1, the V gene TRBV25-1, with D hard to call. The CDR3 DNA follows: TGTGCCAGCACTGGCCTCATCTACAATGAGCAGTTCTTC. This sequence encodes CASTGLIYNEQFF.